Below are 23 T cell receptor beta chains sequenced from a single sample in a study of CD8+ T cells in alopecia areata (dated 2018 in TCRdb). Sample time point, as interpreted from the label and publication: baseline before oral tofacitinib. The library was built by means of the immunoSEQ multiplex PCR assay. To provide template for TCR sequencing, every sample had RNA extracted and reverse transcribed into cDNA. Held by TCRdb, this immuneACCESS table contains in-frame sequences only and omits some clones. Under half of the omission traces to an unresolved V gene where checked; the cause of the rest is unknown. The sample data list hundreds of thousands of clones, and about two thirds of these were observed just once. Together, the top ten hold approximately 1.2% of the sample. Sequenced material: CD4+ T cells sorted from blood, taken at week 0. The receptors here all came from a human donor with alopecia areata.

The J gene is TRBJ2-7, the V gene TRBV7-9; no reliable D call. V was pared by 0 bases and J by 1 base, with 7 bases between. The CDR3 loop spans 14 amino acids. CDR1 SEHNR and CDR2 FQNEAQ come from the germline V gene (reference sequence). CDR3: CASSLAQESYEQYF. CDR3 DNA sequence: TGTGCCAGCAGCTTAGCGCAGGAGTCCTACGAGCAGTACTTC.

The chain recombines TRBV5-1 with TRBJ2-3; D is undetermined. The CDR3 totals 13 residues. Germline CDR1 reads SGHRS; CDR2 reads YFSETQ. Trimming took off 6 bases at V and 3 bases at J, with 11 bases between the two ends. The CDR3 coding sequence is TGCGCCAGCATGCCTCTAGGGACAGATACGCAGTATTTT. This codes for CASMPLGTDTQYF.

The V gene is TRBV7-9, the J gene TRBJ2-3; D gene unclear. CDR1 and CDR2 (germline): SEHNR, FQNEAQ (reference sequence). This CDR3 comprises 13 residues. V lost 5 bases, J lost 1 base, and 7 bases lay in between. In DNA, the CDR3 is TGTGCCAGCAGCCCATTGGGCACAGATACGCAGTATTTT. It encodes CASSPLGTDTQYF.

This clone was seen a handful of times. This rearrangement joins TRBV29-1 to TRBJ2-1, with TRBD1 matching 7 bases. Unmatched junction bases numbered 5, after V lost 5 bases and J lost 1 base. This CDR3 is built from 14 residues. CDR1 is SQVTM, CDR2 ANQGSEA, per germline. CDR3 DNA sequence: TGCAGCGTTTTGAGGGGGCCGTCCTACAATGAGCAGTTCTTC. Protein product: CSVLRGPSYNEQFF.

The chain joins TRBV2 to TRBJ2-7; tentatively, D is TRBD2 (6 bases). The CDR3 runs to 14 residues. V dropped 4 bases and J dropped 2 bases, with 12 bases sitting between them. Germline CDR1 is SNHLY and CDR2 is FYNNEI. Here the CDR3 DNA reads TGTGCCAGCAGTGCAGGGAGGATCACCTACGAGCAGTACTTC. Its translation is CASSAGRITYEQYF. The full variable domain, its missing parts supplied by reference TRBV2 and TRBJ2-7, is EPEVTQTPSHQVTQMGQEVILRCVPISNHLYFYWYRQILGQKVEFLVSFYNNEISEKSEIFDDQFSVERPDGSNFTLKIRSTKLEDSAMYFCASSAGRITYEQYFGPGTRLTVT.

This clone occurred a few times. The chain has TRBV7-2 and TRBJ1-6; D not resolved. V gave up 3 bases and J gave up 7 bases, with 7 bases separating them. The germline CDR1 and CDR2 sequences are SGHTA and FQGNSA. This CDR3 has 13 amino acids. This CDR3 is CASSFAGNSPLHF. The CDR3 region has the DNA TGTGCCAGCAGCTTCGCGGGCAATTCACCCCTCCACTTT.

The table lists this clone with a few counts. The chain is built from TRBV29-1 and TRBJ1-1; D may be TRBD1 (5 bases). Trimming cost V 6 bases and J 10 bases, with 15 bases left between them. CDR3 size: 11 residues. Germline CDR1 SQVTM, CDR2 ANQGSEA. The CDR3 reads CSVVVGGTAFF. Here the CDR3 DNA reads TGCAGCGTCGTAGTTGGGGGGACAGCTTTCTTT.

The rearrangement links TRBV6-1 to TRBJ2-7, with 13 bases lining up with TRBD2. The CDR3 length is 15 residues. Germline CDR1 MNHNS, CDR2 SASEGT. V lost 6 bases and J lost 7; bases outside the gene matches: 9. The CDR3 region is CASRRLAGGPVEQYF. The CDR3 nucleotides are TGTGCCAGCAGGCGACTAGCGGGGGGCCCCGTGGAGCAGTACTTC.

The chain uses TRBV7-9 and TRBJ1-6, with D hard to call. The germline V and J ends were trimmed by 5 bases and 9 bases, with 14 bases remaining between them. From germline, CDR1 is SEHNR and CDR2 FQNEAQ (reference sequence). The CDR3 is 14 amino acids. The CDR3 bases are TGTGCCAGCAGCCCGACCCCCGAGGCTTCACCCCTCCACTTT. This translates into CASSPTPEASPLHF.

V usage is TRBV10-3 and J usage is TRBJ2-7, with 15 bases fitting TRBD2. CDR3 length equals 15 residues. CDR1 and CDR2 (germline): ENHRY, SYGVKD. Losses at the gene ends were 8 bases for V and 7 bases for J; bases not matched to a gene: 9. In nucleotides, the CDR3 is TGTGCCATCCTCCTTGGGACTAGCGGGGGGAGGGAGCAGTACTTC. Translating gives CAILLGTSGGREQYF.

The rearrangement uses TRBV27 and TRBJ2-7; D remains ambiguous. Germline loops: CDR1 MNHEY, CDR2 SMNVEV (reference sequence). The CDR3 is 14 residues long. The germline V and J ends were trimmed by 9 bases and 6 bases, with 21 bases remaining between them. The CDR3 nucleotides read TGTGCCAGTAGCATCAGGCCAAGTCTATTCGAGCAGTACTTC. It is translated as CASSIRPSLFEQYF.

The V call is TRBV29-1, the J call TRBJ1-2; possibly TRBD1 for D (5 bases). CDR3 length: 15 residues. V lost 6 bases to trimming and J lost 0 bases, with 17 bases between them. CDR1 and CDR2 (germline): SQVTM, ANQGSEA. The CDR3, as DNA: TGCAGCGTCCCCACCCAAGGGACGGCTAACTATGGCTACACCTTC. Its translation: CSVPTQGTANYGYTF. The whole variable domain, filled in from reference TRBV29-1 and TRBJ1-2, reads SAVISQKPSRDICQRGTSLTIQCQVDSQVTMMFWYRQQPGQSLTLIATANQGSEATYESGFVIDKFPISRPNLTFSTLTVSNMSPEDSSIYLCSVPTQGTANYGYTFGSGTRLTVV.

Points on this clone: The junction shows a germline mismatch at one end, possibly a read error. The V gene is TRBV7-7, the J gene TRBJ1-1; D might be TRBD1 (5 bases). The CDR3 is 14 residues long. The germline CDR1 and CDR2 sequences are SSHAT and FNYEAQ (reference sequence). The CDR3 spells CASSPIRGGTEAFF. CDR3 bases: TGTGCTAGCAGTCCAATCCGGGGCGGCACTGAAGCTTTCTTT.

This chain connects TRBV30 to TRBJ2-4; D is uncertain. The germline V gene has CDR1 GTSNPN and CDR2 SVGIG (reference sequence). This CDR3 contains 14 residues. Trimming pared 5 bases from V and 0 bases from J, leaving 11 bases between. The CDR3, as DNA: TGTGCCTGGGAAGACGGAGTAGCCAAAAACATTCAGTACTTC. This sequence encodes CAWEDGVAKNIQYF. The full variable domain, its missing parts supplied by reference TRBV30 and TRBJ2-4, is SQTIHQWPATLVQPVGSPLSLECTVEGTSNPNLYWYRQAAGRGLQLLFYSVGIGQISSEVPQNLSASRPQDRQFILSSKKLLLSDSGFYLCAWEDGVAKNIQYFGAGTRLSVL.

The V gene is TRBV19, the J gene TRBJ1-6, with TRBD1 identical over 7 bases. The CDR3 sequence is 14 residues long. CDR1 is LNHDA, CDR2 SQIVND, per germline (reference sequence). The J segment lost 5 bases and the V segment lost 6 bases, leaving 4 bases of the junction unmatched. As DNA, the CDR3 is TGTGCCAGTAGAACCGGGACAGATAATTCACCCCTCCACTTT. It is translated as CASRTGTDNSPLHF.

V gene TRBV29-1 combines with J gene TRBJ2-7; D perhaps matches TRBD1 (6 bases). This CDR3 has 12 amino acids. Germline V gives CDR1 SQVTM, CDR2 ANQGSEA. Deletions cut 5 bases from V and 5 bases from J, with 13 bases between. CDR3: CSVMRQGHEQYF. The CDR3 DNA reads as TGCAGCGTTATGCGGCAGGGGCACGAGCAGTACTTC.

The CDR3 DNA reads TGTGCCTGGAGTGTAGTCGCGCTGGGCCCTAACTATGGCTACACCTTC. Amino acids: CAWSVVALGPNYGYTF. The V and J genes are TRBV30 and TRBJ1-2; D ambiguous. The V and J ends lost 0 bases and 0 bases respectively, with 14 bases between them. The CDR3 contains 16 residues. Germline values: CDR1 GTSNPN, CDR2 SVGIG (reference sequence). Complete variable domain (other parts from reference TRBV30 and TRBJ1-2): SQTIHQWPATLVQPVGSPLSLECTVEGTSNPNLYWYRQAAGRGLQLLFYSVGIGQISSEVPQNLSASRPQDRQFILSSKKLLLSDSGFYLCAWSVVALGPNYGYTFGSGTRLTVV.

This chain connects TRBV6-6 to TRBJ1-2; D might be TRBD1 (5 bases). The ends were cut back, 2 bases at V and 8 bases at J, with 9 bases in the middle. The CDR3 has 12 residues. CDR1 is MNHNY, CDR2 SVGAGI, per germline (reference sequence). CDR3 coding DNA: TGTGCCAGCAGTTACCGAGACAGCGGCTACACCTTC. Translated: CASSYRDSGYTF.

The CDR3 is CASSQGAGQETQYF. CDR3 nucleotide sequence: TGTGCCAGCAGCCAAGGGGCTGGGCAAGAGACCCAGTACTTC. The gene calls are TRBV9 and TRBJ2-5; D may be TRBD1 (5 bases). This CDR3 spans 14 amino acids. V was clipped by 4 bases and J by 2 bases, with 12 bases between them. Germline CDR1 reads SGDLS; CDR2 reads YYNGEE.

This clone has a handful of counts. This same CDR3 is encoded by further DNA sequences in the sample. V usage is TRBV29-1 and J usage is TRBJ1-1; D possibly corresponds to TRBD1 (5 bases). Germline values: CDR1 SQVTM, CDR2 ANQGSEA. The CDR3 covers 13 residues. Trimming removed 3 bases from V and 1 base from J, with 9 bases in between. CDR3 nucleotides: TGCAGCGTTGATCGAGGGACGAACACTGAAGCTTTCTTT. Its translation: CSVDRGTNTEAFF.

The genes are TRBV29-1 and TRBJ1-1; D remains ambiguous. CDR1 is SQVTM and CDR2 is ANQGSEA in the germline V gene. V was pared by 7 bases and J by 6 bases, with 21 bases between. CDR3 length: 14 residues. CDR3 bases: TGCAGCGGTAAACAAGGTTCTGGTCAGGCTGAAGCTTTCTTT. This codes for CSGKQGSGQAEAFF.

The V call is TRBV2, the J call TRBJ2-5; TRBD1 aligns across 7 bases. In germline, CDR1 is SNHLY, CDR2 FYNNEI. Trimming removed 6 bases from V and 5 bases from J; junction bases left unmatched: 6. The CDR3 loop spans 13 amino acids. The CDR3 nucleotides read TGTGCCAGCAGAGAAACAGGGGTTGAGACCCAGTACTTC. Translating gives CASRETGVETQYF.

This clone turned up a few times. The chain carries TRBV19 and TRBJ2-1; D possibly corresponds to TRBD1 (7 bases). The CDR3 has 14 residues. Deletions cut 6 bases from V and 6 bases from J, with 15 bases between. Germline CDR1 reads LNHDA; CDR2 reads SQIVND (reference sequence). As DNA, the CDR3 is TGTGCCAGTAGCCAGGGGGGATTCGGCAATGAGCAGTTCTTC. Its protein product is CASSQGGFGNEQFF.